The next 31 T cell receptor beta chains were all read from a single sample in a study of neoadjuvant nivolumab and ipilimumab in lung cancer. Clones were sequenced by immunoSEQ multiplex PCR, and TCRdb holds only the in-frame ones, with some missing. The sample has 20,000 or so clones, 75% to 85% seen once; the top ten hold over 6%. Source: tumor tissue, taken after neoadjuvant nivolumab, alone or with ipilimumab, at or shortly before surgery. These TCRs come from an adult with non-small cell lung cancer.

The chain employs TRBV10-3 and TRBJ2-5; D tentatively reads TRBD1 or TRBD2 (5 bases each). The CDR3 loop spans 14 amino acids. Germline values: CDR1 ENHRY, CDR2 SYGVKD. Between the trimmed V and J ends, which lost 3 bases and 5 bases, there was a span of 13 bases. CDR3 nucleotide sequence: TGTGCCATCAGTGAAAGGGGATCGGGGGAGACCCAGTACTTC. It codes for CAISERGSGETQYF.

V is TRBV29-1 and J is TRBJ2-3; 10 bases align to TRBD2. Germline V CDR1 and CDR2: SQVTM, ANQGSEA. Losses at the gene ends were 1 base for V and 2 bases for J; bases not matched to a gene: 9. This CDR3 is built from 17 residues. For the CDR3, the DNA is TGCAGCGTTGAAGGGGTAAGCGGGAGGGCCGCCACAGATACGCAGTATTTT. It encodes CSVEGVSGRAATDTQYF.

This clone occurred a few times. As DNA, the CDR3 is TGTGCCAGCAGCTCCTCCGGGACAGTGAACACCGGGGAGCTGTTTTTT. Translating gives CASSSSGTVNTGELFF. J is TRBJ2-2 and V is TRBV7-2, with 7 bases aligning to TRBD1. CDR3 length equals 16 residues. CDR1 is SGHTA, CDR2 FQGNSA, per germline. The trim removed 4 bases at V and 1 base at J, leaving 6 bases unmatched.

This chain's CDR3 is CASSLRGPTYEQYF. CDR3 coding DNA: TGCGCCAGCAGCTTGCGGGGCCCTACCTACGAGCAGTACTTC. The V and J genes are TRBV5-1 and TRBJ2-7; D is perhaps TRBD1 or TRBD2 (5 bases each). V lost 1 base to trimming and J lost 2 bases, with 10 bases between them. This CDR3 has 14 residues. CDR1 SGHRS and CDR2 YFSETQ come from the germline V gene.

This CDR3 is CASAGLANYEQYF. CDR3 DNA: TGTGCCAGCGCTGGACTAGCAAACTACGAGCAGTACTTC. The chain carries TRBV2 and TRBJ2-7; 8 bases line up with TRBD2. With 8 bases clipped from V and 3 bases from J, the junction kept 6 bases outside the gene matches. This CDR3 is 13 amino acids long. Germline V gene data show CDR1 as SNHLY and CDR2 as FYNNEI.

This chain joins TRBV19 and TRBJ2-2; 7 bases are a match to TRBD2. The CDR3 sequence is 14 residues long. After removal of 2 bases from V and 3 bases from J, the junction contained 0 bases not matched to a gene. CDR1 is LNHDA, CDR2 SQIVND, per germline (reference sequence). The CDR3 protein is CASSILADTGELFF. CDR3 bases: TGTGCCAGTAGTATACTAGCGGACACCGGGGAGCTGTTTTTT.

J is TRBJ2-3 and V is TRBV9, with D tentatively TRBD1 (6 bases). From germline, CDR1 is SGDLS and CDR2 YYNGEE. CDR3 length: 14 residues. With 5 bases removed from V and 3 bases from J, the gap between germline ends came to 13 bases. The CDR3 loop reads CASRRDTGTDTQYF. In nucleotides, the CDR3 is TGTGCCAGCAGACGGGACACCGGTACAGATACGCAGTATTTT.

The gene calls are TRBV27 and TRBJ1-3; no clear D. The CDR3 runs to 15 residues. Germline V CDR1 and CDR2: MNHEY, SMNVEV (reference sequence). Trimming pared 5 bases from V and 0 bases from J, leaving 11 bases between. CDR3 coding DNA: TGTGCCAGCAGTCCCGACGGGAACTCTGGAAACACCATATATTTT. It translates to CASSPDGNSGNTIYF.

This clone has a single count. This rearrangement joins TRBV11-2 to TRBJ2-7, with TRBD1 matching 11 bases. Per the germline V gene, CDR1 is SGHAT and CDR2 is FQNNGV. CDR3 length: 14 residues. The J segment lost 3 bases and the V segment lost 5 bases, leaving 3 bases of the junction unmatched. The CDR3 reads CASSAGTGGYEQYF. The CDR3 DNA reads TGTGCCAGCAGCGCGGGGACAGGGGGCTACGAGCAGTACTTC.

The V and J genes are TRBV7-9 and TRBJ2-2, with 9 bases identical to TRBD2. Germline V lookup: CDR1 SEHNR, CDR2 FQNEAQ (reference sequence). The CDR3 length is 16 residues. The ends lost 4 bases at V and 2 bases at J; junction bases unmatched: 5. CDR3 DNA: TGTGCCAGCAGCTCGTTTCTAGCGGGAAACACCGGGGAGCTGTTTTTT. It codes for CASSSFLAGNTGELFF.

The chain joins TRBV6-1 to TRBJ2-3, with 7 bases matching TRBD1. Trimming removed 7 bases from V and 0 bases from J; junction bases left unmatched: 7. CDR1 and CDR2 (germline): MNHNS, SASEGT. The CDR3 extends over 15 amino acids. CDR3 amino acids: CASKDRAPSTDTQYF. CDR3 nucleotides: TGTGCCAGCAAAGACAGGGCCCCTAGCACAGATACGCAGTATTTT.

The CDR3 bases are TGTGCCAGCAGCTTAGTCCCAGGGCTCTACGAGCAGTACTTC. Translated, it gives CASSLVPGLYEQYF. The chain links TRBV7-8 to TRBJ2-7; maybe TRBD1 (5 bases). Germline V CDR1 and CDR2: SGHVS, FQNEAQ. Trimming removed 1 base at V and 3 bases at J, with 10 bases between. The CDR3 runs to 14 residues.

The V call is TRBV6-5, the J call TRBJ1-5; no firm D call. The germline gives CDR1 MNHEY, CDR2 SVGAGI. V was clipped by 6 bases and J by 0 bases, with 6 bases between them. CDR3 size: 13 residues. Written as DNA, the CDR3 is TGTGCCAGCAGCTTACATAGCAATCAGCCCCAGCATTTT. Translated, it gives CASSLHSNQPQHF.

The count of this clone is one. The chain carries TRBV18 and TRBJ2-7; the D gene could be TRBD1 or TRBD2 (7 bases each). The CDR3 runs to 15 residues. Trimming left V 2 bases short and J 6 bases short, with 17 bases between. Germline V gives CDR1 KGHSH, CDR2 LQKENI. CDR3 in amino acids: CASSPIRQGGGEQYF. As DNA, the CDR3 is TGTGCCAGCTCACCAATCCGACAGGGAGGGGGCGAGCAGTACTTC.

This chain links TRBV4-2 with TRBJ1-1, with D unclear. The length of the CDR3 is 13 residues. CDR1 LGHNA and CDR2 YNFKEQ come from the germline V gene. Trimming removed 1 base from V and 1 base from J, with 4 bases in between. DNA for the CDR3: TGTGCCAGCAGCCAAGCGCAGAACACTGAAGCTTTCTTT. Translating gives CASSQAQNTEAFF.

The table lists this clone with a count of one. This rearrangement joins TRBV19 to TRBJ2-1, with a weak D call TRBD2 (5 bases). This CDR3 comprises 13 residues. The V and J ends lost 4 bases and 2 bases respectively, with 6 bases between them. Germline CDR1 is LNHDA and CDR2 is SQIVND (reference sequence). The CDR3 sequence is CASSTGTYNEQFF. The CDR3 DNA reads TGTGCCAGTAGTACCGGGACCTACAATGAGCAGTTCTTC.

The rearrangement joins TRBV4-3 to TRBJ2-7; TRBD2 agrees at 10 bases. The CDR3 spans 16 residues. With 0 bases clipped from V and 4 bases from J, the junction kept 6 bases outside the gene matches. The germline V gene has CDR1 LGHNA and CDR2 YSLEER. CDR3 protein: CASSQETSGRRYEQYF. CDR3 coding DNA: TGCGCCAGCAGCCAAGAGACTAGCGGGCGGAGGTACGAGCAGTACTTC.

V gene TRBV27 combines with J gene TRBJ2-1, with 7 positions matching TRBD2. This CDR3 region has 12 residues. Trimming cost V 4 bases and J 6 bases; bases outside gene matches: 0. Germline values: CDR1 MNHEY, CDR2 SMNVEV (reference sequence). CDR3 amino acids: CASSWTSNEQFF. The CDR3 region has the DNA TGTGCCAGCAGTTGGACTAGCAATGAGCAGTTCTTC.

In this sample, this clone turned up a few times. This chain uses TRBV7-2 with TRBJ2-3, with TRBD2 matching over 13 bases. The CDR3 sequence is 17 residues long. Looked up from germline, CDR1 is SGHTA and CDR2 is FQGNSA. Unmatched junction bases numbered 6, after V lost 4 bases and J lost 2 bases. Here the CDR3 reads CASSSTTSGRYTDTQYF. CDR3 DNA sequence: TGTGCCAGCAGCTCTACGACTAGCGGGAGGTACACAGATACGCAGTATTTT.

As DNA, the CDR3 is TGTGCCAGCAGTAACAGACACCTTAATGAAAAACTGTTTTTT. This sequence encodes CASSNRHLNEKLFF. J is TRBJ1-4 and V is TRBV6-6, with D uncertain. V was shortened by 5 bases and J by 4 bases, with 11 bases between the two germline ends. Germline V gene lookup returns CDR1 MNHNY and CDR2 SVGAGI (reference sequence). This CDR3 has 14 amino acids.

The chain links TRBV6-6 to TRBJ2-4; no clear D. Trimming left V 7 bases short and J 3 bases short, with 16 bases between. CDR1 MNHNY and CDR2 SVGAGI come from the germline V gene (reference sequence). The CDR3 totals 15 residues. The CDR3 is CASNLQWGNKNIQYF. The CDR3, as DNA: TGTGCCAGCAATTTACAGTGGGGAAACAAAAACATTCAGTACTTC.

CDR3 in DNA: TGCGCCAGCAGCTTGACAGCGGGGACCTCCTACGAGCAGTACTTC. Protein product: CASSLTAGTSYEQYF. This rearrangement joins TRBV5-1 to TRBJ2-7, with 7 bases identical to TRBD2. J gave up 0 bases and V 1 base, and 4 bases lay outside the gene matches. The CDR3 totals 15 residues. Germline-derived CDR1 and CDR2 are SGHRS and YFSETQ.

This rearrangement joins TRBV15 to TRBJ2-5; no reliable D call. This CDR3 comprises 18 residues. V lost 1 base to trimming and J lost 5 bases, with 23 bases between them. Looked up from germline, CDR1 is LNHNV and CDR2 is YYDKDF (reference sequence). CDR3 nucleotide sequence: TGTGCCACCAGCAGAGCAAAGGTTTTAAGTGATCGTACCGAGACCCAGTACTTC. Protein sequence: CATSRAKVLSDRTETQYF.

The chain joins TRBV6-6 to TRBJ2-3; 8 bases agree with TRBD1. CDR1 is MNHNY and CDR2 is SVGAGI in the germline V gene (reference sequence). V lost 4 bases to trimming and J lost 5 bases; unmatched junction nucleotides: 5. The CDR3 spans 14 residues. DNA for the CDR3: TGTGCCAGCAGTTTTGGACAGGGAGGAGATACGCAGTATTTT. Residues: CASSFGQGGDTQYF.

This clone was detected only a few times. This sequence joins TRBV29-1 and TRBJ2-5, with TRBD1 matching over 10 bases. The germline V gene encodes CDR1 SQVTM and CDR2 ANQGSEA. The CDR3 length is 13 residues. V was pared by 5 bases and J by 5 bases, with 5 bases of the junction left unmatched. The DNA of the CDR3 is TGCAGCGTTAGACAGGGGGCGGCTGAGACCCAGTACTTC. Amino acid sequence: CSVRQGAAETQYF.

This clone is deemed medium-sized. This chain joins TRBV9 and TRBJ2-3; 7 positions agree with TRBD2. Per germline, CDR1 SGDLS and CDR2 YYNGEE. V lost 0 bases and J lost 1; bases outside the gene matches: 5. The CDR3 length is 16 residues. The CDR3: CASSVGGTIRTDTQYF. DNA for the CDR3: TGTGCCAGCAGCGTAGGGGGGACTATCCGCACAGATACGCAGTATTTT. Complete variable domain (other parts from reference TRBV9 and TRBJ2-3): DSGVTQTPKHLITATGQRVTLRCSPRSGDLSVYWYQQSLDQGLQFLIQYYNGEERAKGNILERFSAQQFPDLHSELNLSSLELGDSALYFCASSVGGTIRTDTQYFGPGTRLTVL.

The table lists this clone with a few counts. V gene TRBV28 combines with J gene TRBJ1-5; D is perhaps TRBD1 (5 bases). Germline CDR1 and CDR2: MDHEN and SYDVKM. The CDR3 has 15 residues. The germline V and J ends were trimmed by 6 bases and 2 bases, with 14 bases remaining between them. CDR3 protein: CASRRQILRNQPQHF. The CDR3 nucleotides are TGTGCCAGCAGGAGACAGATCCTCCGCAATCAGCCCCAGCATTTT.

The CDR3 sequence is CASSLTGRYEQYF. The DNA of the CDR3 is TGTGCCAGCAGCCTGACAGGGCGTTACGAGCAGTACTTC. The chain combines TRBV28 with TRBJ2-7, with 7 bases fitting TRBD1. CDR3 length: 13 amino acids. Germline assignment: CDR1 MDHEN and CDR2 SYDVKM. V trimming: 6 bases; J trimming: 4 bases; junction bases outside the gene matches: 6.

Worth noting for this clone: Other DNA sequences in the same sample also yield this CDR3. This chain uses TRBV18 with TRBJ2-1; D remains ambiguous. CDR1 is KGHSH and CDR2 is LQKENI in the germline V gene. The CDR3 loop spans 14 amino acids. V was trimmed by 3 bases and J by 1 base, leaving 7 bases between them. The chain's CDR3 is CASSPSRSYNEQFF. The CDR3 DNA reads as TGTGCCAGCTCACCTTCTAGGTCCTACAATGAGCAGTTCTTC.

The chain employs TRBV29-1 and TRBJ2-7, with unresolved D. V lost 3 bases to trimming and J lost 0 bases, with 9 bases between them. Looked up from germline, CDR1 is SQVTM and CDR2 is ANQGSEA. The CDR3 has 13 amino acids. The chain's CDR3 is CSVEVGHSYEQYF. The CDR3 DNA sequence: TGCAGCGTTGAGGTCGGGCACTCCTACGAGCAGTACTTC.

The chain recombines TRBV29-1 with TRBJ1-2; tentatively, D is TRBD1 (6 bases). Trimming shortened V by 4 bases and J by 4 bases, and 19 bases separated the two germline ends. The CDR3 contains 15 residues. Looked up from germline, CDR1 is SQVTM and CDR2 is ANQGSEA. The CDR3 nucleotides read TGCAGCGTTGGTCTCCGCGGGGGGGGCGGCTATGGCTACACCTTC. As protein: CSVGLRGGGGYGYTF.